This TCR beta chain is from a study of shared clonotypes between healthy human individuals. Background on the study: With ages of 18 to 49, the donors were two women and three men.

Details on this clone: Its antigen is not known.

Notes on the study in general: Around 5.3% of naive CD4 clonotypes were shared across a handful of donors.

TCRdb keeps only in-frame clones here, not all; method: immunoSEQ multiplex PCR. The sample contains some 2,500,000 clones, approximately 94% of which appear only once. A CD45RA-negative memory subset and a CD45RA+ naive subset were separated from the CD4+ cells. Between the trimmed V and J ends, which lost 3 bases and 10 bases, there was a span of 7 bases. This CDR3 is built from 11 residues. Germline-derived CDR1 and CDR2 are MDHEN and SYDVKM. The chain carries TRBV28 and TRBJ2-1; either TRBD1 or TRBD2 may fit D (5 bases each). Sequenced: naive CD4+ T cells from PBMCs. As to subset: CD45RA+ positively selected. The origin of this receptor is a man younger than 35 in good health. Some clones in this sample may be carry-over from other donors' samples. CDR3 sequence: CASSLGPEQFF. In nucleotides, the CDR3 is TGTGCCAGCAGTTTGGGACCGGAGCAGTTCTTC.